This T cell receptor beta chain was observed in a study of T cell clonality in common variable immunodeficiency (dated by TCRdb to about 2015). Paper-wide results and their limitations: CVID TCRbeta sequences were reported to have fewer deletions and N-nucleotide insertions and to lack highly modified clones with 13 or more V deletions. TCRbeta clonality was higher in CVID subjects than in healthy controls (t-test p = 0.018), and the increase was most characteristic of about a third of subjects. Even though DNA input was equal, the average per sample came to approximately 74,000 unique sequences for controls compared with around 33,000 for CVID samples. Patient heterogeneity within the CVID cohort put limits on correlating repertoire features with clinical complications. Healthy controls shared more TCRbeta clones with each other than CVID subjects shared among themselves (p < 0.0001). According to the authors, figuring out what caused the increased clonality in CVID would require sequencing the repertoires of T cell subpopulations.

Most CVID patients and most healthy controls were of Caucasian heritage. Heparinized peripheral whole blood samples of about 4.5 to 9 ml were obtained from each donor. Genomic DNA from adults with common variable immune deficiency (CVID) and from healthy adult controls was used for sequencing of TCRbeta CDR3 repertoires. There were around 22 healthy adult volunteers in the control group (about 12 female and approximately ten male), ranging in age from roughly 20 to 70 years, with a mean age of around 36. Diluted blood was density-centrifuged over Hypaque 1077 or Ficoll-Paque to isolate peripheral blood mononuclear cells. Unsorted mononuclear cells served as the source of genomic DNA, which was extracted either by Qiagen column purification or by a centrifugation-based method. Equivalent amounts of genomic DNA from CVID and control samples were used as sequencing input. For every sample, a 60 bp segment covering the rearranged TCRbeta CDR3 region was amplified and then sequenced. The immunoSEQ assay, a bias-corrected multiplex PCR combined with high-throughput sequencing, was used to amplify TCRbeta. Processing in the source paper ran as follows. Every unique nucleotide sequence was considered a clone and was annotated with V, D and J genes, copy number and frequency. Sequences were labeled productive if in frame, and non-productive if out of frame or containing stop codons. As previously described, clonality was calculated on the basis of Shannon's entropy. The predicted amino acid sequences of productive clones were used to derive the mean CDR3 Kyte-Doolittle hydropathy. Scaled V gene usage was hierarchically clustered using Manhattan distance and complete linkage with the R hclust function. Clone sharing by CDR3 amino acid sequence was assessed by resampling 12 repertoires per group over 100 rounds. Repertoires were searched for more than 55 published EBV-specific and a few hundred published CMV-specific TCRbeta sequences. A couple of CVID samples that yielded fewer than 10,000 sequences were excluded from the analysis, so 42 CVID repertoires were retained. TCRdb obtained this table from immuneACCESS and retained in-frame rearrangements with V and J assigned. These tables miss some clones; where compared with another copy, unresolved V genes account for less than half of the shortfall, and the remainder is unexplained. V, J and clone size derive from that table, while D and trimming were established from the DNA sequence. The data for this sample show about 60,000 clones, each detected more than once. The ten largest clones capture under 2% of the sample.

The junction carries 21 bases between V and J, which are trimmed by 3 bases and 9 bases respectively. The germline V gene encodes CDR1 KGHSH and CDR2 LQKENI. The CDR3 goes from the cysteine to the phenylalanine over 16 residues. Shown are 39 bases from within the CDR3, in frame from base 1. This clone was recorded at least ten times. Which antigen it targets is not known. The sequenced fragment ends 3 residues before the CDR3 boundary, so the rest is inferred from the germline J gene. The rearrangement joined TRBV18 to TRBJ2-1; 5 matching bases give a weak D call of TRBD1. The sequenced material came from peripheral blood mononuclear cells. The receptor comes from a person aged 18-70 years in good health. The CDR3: CASSPPGSGRTTEQFF. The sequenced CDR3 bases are TGTGCCAGCTCACCCCCAGGGTCTGGAAGGACAACTGAG.